These T cell receptor beta chains were read from a single sample in a study of post-analysis software for immune sequencing data. TCRdb reanalysed the PCR reads using MiXCR and keeps one entry per CDR3 protein. The table has approximately 180,000 distinct CDR3 sequences, 30% seen once; the top ten hold approximately 1.5%. Input material: blood. All receptors come from a girl aged 5-17 years with multiple sclerosis. Each CDR3 is given with its conserved first and last residue. The D gene is left open where the match is weak. Some rows have no size entry. The others give once, few or many, or a class for an expanded clone.

TGTGCCAGCTCCGGGGTCGCCCCCTACAATGAGCAGTTCTTC CASSGVAPYNEQFF TRBJ2-1 - many TRBV27
TGTGCCAGCAGCCCCGGGTTACTTAGCACAGATGCGCAGTATTTT CASSPGLLSTDAQYF TRBJ2-3 - - TRBV12-3/TRBV12-4
TGTGCCAGCAGTCTAACAGGGTGGACTGAAGCTTTCTTT CASSLTGWTEAFF TRBJ1-1 - few TRBV28
TGTGCCAGCAGCCCCTTTTTGTCTAGCGGGGCGTACAATGAGCAGTTCTTC CASSPFLSSGAYNEQFF TRBJ2-1 TRBD2 many TRBV12-3/TRBV12-4
TGCGCCAGCAGCCAAGACACGGGCTCCTACGAGCAGTACTTC CASSQDTGSYEQYF TRBJ2-7 - many TRBV4-1
TGTGCCAGCAGCCTCAACACGAACTATGGCTACACCTTC CASSLNTNYGYTF TRBJ1-2 - - TRBV7-9
TGTGCCAGCAGCTTCCCTGCGGGAGGAGGCGAGCAGTACTTC CASSFPAGGGEQYF TRBJ2-7 TRBD2 - TRBV5-5
TGTGCCAGCACTCTCCGACAGGGCTGGAGCTCCTACGAGCAGTACTTC CASTLRQGWSSYEQYF TRBJ2-7 TRBD1 - TRBV12-3/TRBV12-4
TGCAGCGTGGGGACGTACGCCTACGAGCAGTACTTC CSVGTYAYEQYF TRBJ2-7 - - TRBV29-1
TGCGTCAGCAGCCAGGGCTACGAGCAGTACTTC CVSSQGYEQYF TRBJ2-7 - - TRBV4-1
TGCAGCGGACGGGTGGCTAGCGGCACAGATACGCAGTATTTT CSGRVASGTDTQYF TRBJ2-3 - - TRBV20-1
TGTGCCATCACTGGACTAGCGGGAGGAAACTACGAGCAGTACTTC CAITGLAGGNYEQYF TRBJ2-7 TRBD2 many TRBV10-3
TGTGCCAGCAGAGGGGCGAACTATGGCTACACCTTC CASRGANYGYTF TRBJ1-2 - - TRBV3-1
TGTGCCAGCAGCCAATGGGTGAACACTGAAGCTTTCTTT CASSQWVNTEAFF TRBJ1-1 - - TRBV3-1
TGTGCCAGCAGTTCCCGACAGGGTGTCGTTTTCTTT CASSSRQGVVFF TRBJ1-1 TRBD1 few TRBV12-3/TRBV12-4
TGTGCCAGCAGCTCGTCAGGGGGATATGAAAGTTACGAGCAGTACTTC CASSSSGGYESYEQYF TRBJ2-7 TRBD1 many TRBV7-2
TGTGCCAGCAGTGAAGAACTAACTAGCACAGATACGCAGTATTTT CASSEELTSTDTQYF TRBJ2-3 - - TRBV6-1
TGTGCTAGCAGCTTAGCAGAGGGGAACAGGCGGCGAGGAAACACCATATATTTT CASSLAEGNRRRGNTIYF TRBJ1-3 - once TRBV7-7
TGTGCCAGCAGCCAACCAGGAGAGGGCCAGTCCTACAGTGAGCAGTTCTTC CASSQPGEGQSYSEQFF TRBJ2-1 - - TRBV12-3/TRBV12-4
TGTGCCAGCAGCTTGGGACAGGTCAGCAATCAGCCCCAGCATTTT CASSLGQVSNQPQHF TRBJ1-5 TRBD1 - TRBV7-9
TGTGCCAGCAGTTTAGGGGTACCAGCAACAGATACGCAGTATTTT CASSLGVPATDTQYF TRBJ2-3 - few TRBV27
TGCGCCAGCAGCCCGCGAGGCGTCGACCCTAGCAACCAGCCCCAGCATTTT CASSPRGVDPSNQPQHF TRBJ1-5 - - TRBV5-1
TGTGCCAGCAGTTTGGGAGAACAGGGGAACTATGGCTACACCTTC CASSLGEQGNYGYTF TRBJ1-2 TRBD1 few TRBV12-3/TRBV12-4
TGTGCCATCAGTGAGTCCCAGGGTCGGCAGCCCCAGCATTTT CAISESQGRQPQHF TRBJ1-5 - - TRBV10-3
TGTGCCAGCTCACCGTTACAGTACCAAGAGACCCAGTACTTC CASSPLQYQETQYF TRBJ2-5 - few TRBV18
TGCGCCAGCAGCTTGGCCAGGAGCGACCAGGGGTTCCTTTACGAGCAGTACTTC CASSLARSDQGFLYEQYF TRBJ2-7 - - TRBV5-1
TGTGCCAGCAGCTTCAGGGAAGGGGCCTACGAGCAGTACTTC CASSFREGAYEQYF TRBJ2-7 - many TRBV7-9
TGTGCCAGCACCCCGCGGTCTAGCGGGAGTAGGACCGGGGAGCTGTTTTTT CASTPRSSGSRTGELFF TRBJ2-2 TRBD2 - TRBV7-2
TGTGCCAGCAGCCTGTCCAGGAGCAAAAATGATGAGCAGTACTTC CASSLSRSKNDEQYF TRBJ2-5 - - TRBV11-3
TGTGCCAGCAGTGACTCTGTGACAGGGGTTACTAACTATGGCTACACCTTC CASSDSVTGVTNYGYTF TRBJ1-2 TRBD1 - TRBV2
TGTGCCAGCAGCCAGGCTTGGAGCTCCTACGAGCAGTACTTC CASSQAWSSYEQYF TRBJ2-7 - few TRBV14
TGTGCCAGCAGTTTGACAGGGGCTGCTCAGCCCCAGCATTTT CASSLTGAAQPQHF TRBJ1-5 TRBD1 - TRBV27
TGCAGTACTAGCTCACAGGGGCAGGAAGAGACCCAGTACTTT CSTSSQGQEETQYF TRBJ2-7 - - TRBV20-1
TGTGCCAGCAGTTTAACAGGCAGCAATCAGTCCCAGCATTTT CASSLTGSNQSQHF TRBJ1-5 - - TRBV12-3/TRBV12-4
TGTGCCATCAGTGAAAACAGGGACTCCTACGAGCAGTACTTC CAISENRDSYEQYF TRBJ2-7 - many TRBV10-3
TGTGCCATCAGCTGGGAACAGGCTACGCAAGAGACCCAGTACTTC CAISWEQATQETQYF TRBJ2-5 - many TRBV10-3
TGTGCCAGCAGTCGAGGACGCGGGAGTATGACAGATACGCAGTATTTT CASSRGRGSMTDTQYF TRBJ2-3 TRBD2 few TRBV6-5
TGCGCCAGCAGCATTAAGCGTGGTTACAATGAGCAGTTCTTC CASSIKRGYNEQFF TRBJ2-1 - few TRBV5-1
TGCAGTGCTAGAACAGGGGGGGACAGGGACGACTACGAGCAGTACTTC CSARTGGDRDDYEQYF TRBJ2-7 TRBD1 many TRBV20-1
TGCAGTGCTAGAGCGACAGCGGGAGCGAAAAACATTCAGTACTTC CSARATAGAKNIQYF TRBJ2-4 TRBD2 - TRBV20-1
TGTGCCAGCAGCACCCTCGGACAGTCGAGGTTCCACGAGCAGTACTTC CASSTLGQSRFHEQYF TRBJ2-7 - many TRBV11-2
TGTGCCAGCAGCTCCACAAGGGACACTGAAGCTTTCTTT CASSSTRDTEAFF TRBJ1-1 - - TRBV7-2
TGCAGTGCTAGAGATGGGGCTAGCGGGATGGGCGAGCAGTACTTC CSARDGASGMGEQYF TRBJ2-7 TRBD2 few TRBV20-1
TGTGCCAGCAGCTACCCGACAGGGCGTGAAGATACGCAGTATTTT CASSYPTGREDTQYF TRBJ2-3 TRBD1 - TRBV6-1
TGCGCCAGCAGCTTGGACGGTAACTATGGCTACACCTTC CASSLDGNYGYTF TRBJ1-2 - - TRBV5-1
TGCAGCGCCGCAGACAGGGGTGGGGCCAACGTCCTGACTTTC CSAADRGGANVLTF TRBJ2-6 TRBD1 - TRBV29-1
TGCGCCAGCAGCTTGGCGGCGGGAGCGAGGGAGAATGAGCAGTTCTTC CASSLAAGARENEQFF TRBJ2-1 TRBD2 many TRBV5-1
TGTGCCAGCAGCCTCCGTGAGGGGCCCCACGAGCAGTACTTC CASSLREGPHEQYF TRBJ2-7 - few TRBV12-3/TRBV12-4
TGTGCCAGCAGCTTTGAGGGCCAGCCCCAGCATTTT CASSFEGQPQHF TRBJ1-5 - many TRBV7-9
TGTGCCAGCAGTTACTTGGCTAGCGGGAGCTACGAGCAGTACTTC CASSYLASGSYEQYF TRBJ2-7 TRBD2 many TRBV6-5
TGTGCCAGCAGCGCGGTTAAGGGAGGCACTGAAGCTTTCTTT CASSAVKGGTEAFF TRBJ1-1 - - TRBV12-3/TRBV12-4
TGTGCCAGCAGCTTGGGCTTCCGGCGTCCTAGAGGGGAGCTGTTTTTT CASSLGFRRPRGELFF TRBJ2-2 - few TRBV7-6
TGCAGCGTAACGGACCAGGGCTATGGCTACACCTTC CSVTDQGYGYTF TRBJ1-2 - many TRBV29-1